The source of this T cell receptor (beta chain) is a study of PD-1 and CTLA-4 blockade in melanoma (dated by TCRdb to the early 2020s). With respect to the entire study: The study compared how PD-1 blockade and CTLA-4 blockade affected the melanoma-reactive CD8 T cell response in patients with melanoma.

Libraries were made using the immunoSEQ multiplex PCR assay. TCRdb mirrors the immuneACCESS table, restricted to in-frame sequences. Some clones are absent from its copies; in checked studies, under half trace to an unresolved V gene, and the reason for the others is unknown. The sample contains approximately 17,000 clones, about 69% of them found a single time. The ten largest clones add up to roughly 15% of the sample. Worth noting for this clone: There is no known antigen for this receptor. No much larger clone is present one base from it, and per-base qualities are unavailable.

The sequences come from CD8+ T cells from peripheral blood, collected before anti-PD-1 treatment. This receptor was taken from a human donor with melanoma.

The sequence in DNA is TGTGCCACCAGCAGGGACAGGGGTAACGACGAGCAGTACTTC. Its amino acids are CATSRDRGNDEQYF. The sequence is built from TRBV15 and TRBJ2-7; TRBD1 aligns with 9 central bases. Measured from the cysteine to the phenylalanine, the CDR3 is 14 residues long. Solely the CDR3 DNA is kept, with 42 bases framed from the first base. The germline V gene (reference sequence) supplies CDR1 LNHNV and CDR2 YYDKDF. Trimming accounts for 3 bases at V and 5 bases at J, while the number of junction bases matched to no gene is 5.